The sequence of this TCR beta chain was determined in a study of shared clonotypes between healthy human individuals. Study results and limitations: Among donors, the sharing of clonotypes was expected to be influenced by sequencing depth.

Notes on this clone: Antigen unknown.

Naivety among CD8 cells was defined by CD45RO negativity and positive CCR7 selection, thereby excluding terminally differentiated effector memory CD45RA+ cells. J gave up 10 bases and V 5 bases, and 11 bases lay outside the gene matches. In germline, CDR1 is MDHEN, CDR2 SYDVKM. CDR3 size: 16 residues. Profiled with immunoSEQ multiplex PCR; TCRdb holds only in-frame clones, not every one. The table lists about 1,800,000 clones, approximately 94% of them singletons. The clonotype originates from a man aged 18-30 years in good health. Sequencing was performed on naive CD8+ T cells sorted from blood. V gene TRBV28 combines with J gene TRBJ2-3; the match to TRBD2 covers 14 bases. CDR3 loop: CASSPRLAGGPNSQYF. DNA for the CDR3: TGTGCCAGCAGTCCTAGACTAGCGGGGGGGCCAAATTCGCAGTATTTT. Combining the CDR3 with reference TRBV28 and TRBJ2-3 gives the whole variable domain DVKVTQSSRYLVKRTGEKVFLECVQDMDHENMFWYRQDPGLGLRLIYFSYDVKMKEKGDIPEGYSVSREKKERFSLILESASTNQTSMYLCASSPRLAGGPNSQYFGPGTRLTVL.